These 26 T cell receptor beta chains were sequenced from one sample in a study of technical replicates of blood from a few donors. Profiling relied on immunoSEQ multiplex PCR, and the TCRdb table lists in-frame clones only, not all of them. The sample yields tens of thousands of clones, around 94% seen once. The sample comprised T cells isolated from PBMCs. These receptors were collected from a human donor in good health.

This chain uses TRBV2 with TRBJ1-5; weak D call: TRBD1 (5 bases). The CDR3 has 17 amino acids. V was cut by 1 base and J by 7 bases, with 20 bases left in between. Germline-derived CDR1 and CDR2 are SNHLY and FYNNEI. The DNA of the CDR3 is TGTGCCAGCAGTGAAGGGACGGGACTCATAACACGGCAGCCCCAGCATTTT. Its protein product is CASSEGTGLITRQPQHF. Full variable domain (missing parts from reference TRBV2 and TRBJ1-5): EPEVTQTPSHQVTQMGQEVILRCVPISNHLYFYWYRQILGQKVEFLVSFYNNEISEKSEIFDDQFSVERPDGSNFTLKIRSTKLEDSAMYFCASSEGTGLITRQPQHFGDGTRLSIL.

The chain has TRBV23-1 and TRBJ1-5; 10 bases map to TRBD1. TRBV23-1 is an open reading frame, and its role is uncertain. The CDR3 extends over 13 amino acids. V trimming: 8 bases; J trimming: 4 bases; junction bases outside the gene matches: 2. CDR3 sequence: CASSDRGNQPQHF. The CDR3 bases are TGCGCCAGCTCGGACAGGGGGAATCAGCCCCAGCATTTT.

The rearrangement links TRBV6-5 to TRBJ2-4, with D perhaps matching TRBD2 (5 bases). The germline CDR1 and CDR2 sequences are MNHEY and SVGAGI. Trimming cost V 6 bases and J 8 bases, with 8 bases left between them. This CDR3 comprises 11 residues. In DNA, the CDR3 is TGTGCCAGCAGGGACGGGGACATTCAGTACTTC. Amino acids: CASRDGDIQYF.

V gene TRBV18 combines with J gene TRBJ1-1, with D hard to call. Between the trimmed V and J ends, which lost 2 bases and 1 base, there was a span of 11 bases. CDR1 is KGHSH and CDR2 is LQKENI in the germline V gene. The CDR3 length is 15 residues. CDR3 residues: CASSPFSIQNTEAFF. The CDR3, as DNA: TGTGCCAGCTCACCATTCAGTATTCAGAACACTGAAGCTTTCTTT.

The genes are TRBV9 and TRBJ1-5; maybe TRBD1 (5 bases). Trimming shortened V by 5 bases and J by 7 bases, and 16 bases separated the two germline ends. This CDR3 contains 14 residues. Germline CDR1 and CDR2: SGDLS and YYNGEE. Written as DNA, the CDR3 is TGTGCCAGCAGTTCGGGGGAGGGGTTCCAGCCCCAGCATTTT. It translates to CASSSGEGFQPQHF.

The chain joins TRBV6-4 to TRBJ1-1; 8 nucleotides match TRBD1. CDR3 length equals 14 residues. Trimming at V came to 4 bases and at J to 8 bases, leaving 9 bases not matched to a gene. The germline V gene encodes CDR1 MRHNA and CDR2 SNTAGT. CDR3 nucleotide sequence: TGTGCCAGCAGTGGGAGGACAGGGTCTGCGGAAGCTTTCTTT. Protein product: CASSGRTGSAEAFF.

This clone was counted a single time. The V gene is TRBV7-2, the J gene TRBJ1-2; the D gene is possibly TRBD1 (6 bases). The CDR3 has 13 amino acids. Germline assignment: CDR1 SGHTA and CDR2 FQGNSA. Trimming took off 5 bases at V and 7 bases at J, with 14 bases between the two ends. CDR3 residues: CASSHTGSGGYTF. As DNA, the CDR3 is TGTGCCAGCAGCCACACAGGGAGCGGTGGCTACACCTTC.

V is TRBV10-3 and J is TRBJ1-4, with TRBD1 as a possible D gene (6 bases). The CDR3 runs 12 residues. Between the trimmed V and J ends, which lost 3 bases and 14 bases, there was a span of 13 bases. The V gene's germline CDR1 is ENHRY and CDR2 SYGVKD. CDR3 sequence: CAISEPGEMLFF. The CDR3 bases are TGTGCCATCAGTGAACCAGGGGAGATGCTGTTTTTT.

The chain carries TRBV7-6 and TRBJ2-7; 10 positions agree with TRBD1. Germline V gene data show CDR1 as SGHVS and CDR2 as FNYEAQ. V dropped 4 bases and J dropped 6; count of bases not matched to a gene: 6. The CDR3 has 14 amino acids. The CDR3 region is CASSSRDRGFEQYF. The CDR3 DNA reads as TGTGCCAGCAGCTCCCGGGACAGGGGTTTCGAGCAGTACTTC.

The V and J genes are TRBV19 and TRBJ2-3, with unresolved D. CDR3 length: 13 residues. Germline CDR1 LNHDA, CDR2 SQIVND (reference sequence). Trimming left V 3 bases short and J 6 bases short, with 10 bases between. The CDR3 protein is CASSILVGDTQYF. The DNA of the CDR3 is TGTGCCAGTAGTATTCTAGTTGGGGATACGCAGTATTTT.

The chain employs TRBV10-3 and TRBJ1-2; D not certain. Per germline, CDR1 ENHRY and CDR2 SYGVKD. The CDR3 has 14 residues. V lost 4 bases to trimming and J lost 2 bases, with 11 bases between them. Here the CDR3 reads CAISVEQTNYGYTF. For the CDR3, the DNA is TGTGCCATCAGTGTGGAACAGACGAACTATGGCTACACCTTC.

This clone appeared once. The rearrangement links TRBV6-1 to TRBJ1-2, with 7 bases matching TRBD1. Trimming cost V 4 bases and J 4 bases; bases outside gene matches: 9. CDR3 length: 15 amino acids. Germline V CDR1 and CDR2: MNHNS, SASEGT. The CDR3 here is CASSVTPGTAYGYTF. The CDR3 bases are TGTGCCAGCAGTGTTACGCCCGGGACAGCCTATGGCTACACCTTC.

The CDR3 spells CASSTGQATQETQYF. The CDR3 region has the DNA TGTGCCAGCAGCACGGGACAGGCGACGCAAGAGACCCAGTACTTC. V and J are TRBV9 and TRBJ2-5; 8 positions agree with TRBD1. Germline V gene data show CDR1 as SGDLS and CDR2 as YYNGEE. V lost 4 bases, J lost 2 bases, and 7 bases stayed unmatched. The CDR3 runs 15 residues.

DNA of the CDR3: TGTGCCAGTAGTATAGGCGGGAGGGTATACAATGAGCAGTTCTTC. Translated: CASSIGGRVYNEQFF. The chain uses TRBV19 and TRBJ2-1; TRBD2 matches 9 bases. Per the germline V gene, CDR1 is LNHDA and CDR2 is SQIVND (reference sequence). The CDR3 contains 15 residues. The V segment lost 1 base and the J segment 4 bases; nucleotides outside the gene matches: 2.

The CDR3 protein is CASRRTANYEQYF. The CDR3 DNA sequence: TGTGCCAGCAGGCGGACAGCCAACTACGAGCAGTACTTC. The rearrangement uses TRBV6-5 and TRBJ2-7, with a tentative D call TRBD1 (6 bases). This CDR3 comprises 13 residues. V was shortened by 6 bases and J by 3 bases, with 12 bases between the two germline ends. CDR1 MNHEY and CDR2 SVGAGI come from the germline V gene.

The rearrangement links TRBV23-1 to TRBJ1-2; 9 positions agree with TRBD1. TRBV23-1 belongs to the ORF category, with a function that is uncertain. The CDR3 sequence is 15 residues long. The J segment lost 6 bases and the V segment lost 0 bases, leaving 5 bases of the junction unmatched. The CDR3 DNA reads TGCGCCAGCAGTCAATCCTTCGGGACAGGGAATGGCTACACCTTC. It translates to CASSQSFGTGNGYTF.

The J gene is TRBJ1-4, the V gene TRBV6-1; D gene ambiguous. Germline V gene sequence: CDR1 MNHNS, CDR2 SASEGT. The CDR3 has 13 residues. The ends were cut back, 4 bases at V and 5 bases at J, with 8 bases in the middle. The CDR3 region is CASSGLENEKLFF. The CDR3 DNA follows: TGTGCCAGCAGTGGGCTGGAGAATGAAAAACTGTTTTTT.

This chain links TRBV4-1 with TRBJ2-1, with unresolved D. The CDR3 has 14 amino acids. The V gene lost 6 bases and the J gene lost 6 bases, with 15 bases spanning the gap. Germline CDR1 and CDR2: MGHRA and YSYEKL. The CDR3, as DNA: TGCGCCAGCAGTAACGAGGTGAGCAGCAATGAGCAGTTCTTC. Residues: CASSNEVSSNEQFF.

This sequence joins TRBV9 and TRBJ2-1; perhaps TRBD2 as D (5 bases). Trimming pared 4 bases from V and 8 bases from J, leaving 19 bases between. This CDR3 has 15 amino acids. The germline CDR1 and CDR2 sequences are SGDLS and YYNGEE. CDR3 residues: CASSPTVLVLDEQFF. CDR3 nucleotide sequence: TGTGCCAGCAGCCCCACAGTACTAGTATTGGATGAGCAGTTCTTC.

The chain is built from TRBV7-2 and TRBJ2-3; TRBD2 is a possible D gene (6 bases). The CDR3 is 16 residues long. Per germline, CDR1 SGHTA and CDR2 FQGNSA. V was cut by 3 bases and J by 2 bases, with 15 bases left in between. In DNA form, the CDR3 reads TGTGCCAGCAGCTTCAGGAGGGACCCCCCCACAGATACGCAGTATTTT. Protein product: CASSFRRDPPTDTQYF.

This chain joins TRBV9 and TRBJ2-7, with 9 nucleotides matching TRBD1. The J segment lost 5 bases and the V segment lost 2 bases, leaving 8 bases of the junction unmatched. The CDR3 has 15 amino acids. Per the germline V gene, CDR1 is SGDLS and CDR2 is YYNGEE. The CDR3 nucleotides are TGTGCCAGCAGCGTCGGAGGGACAGGGCCCCACGAGCAGTACTTC. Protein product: CASSVGGTGPHEQYF.

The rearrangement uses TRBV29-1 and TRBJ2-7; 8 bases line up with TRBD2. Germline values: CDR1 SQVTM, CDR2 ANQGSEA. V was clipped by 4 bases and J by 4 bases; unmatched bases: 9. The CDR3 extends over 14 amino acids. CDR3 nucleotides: TGCAGCGTTGGATTTGGCGGGAGGACTTACGAGCAGTACTTC. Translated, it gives CSVGFGGRTYEQYF.

For the CDR3, the DNA is TGTGCCAGCAGCTCTACAGGGGTCCGCACAGATACGCAGTATTTT. Protein product: CASSSTGVRTDTQYF. The gene calls are TRBV11-2 and TRBJ2-3; 7 bases align to TRBD1. Germline V gene data show CDR1 as SGHAT and CDR2 as FQNNGV. The CDR3 spans 15 residues. V shed 4 bases and J 1 base; nucleotides not matched to a gene: 5.

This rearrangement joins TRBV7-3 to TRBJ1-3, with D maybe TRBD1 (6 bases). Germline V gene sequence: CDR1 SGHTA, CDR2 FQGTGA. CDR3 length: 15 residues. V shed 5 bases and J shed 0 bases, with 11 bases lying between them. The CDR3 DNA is TGTGCCAGCAGCGCCTTCAGGGGCTCTGGAAACACCATATATTTT. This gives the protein CASSAFRGSGNTIYF.

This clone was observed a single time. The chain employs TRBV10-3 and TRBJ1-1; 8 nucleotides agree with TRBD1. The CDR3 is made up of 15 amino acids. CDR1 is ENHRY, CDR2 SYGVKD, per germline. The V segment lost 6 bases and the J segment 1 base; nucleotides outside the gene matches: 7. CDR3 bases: TGTGCCATCAGCGGGACAGGACGGTCGAACACTGAAGCTTTCTTT. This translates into CAISGTGRSNTEAFF.

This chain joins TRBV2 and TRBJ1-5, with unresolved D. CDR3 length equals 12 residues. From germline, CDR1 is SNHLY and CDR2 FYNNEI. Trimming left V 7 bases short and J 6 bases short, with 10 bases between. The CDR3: CASTAGVQPQHF. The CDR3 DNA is TGTGCCAGCACGGCGGGCGTTCAGCCCCAGCATTTT.